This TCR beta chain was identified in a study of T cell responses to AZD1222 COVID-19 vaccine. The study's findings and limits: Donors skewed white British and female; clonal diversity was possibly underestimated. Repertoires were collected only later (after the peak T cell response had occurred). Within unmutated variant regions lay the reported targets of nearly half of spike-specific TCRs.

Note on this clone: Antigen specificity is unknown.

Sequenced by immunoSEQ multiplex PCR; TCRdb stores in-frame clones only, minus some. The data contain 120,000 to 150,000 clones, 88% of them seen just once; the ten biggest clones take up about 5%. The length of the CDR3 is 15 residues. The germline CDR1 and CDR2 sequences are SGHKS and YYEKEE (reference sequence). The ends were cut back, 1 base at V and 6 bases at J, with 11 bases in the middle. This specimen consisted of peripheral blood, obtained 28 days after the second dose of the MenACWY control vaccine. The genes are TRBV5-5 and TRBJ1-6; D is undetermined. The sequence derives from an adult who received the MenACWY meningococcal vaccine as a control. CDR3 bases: TGTGCCAGCAGCTTGTTGGCCAGAATTAATTCACCCCTCCACTTT. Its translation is CASSLLARINSPLHF.